This T cell receptor beta chain was obtained from a study of T cells in Graves' hyperthyroidism and ophthalmopathy. When hyperthyroidism was first diagnosed, the blood sample was taken, preceding any ophthalmopathy symptoms. This clonotype was seen at least ten times. Researchers took RNA transcripts and amplified the TCR beta CDR3 regions from them. The primer set for the first-round RT-PCR of the TCR CDR3 was HTBI. Using its own MiXCR run on the multiplex PCR reads, TCRdb lists one record per CDR3 protein. The sample has hundreds of thousands of distinct CDR3 sequences; about 15% are singletons. CDR1 and CDR2 (germline): LGHDT, YNNKEL (reference sequence). V lost 4 bases and J lost 1, with 9 bases in between. This CDR3 region has 14 residues.

This TCR was recovered from a woman aged 18-35 years with Graves' hyperthyroidism that later progressed to Graves' ophthalmopathy. The chain carries TRBV3-1 and TRBJ2-3, with D possibly being TRBD2 (6 bases). Sample: blood. CDR3 sequence: CASSRSGGTDTQYF. For the CDR3, the DNA is TGTGCCAGCAGCCGTAGCGGAGGCACAGATACGCAGTATTTT.